A selection of T cell receptor beta chains follows, all from one sample in a study of blood T cell repertoires in COVID-19. Libraries were prepared by immunoSEQ multiplex PCR; TCRdb keeps only in-frame clonotypes and omits some of them. Of about 220,000 clones detected, roughly 75% appear once; the ten largest clones hold roughly 6.7%. Sequencing was carried out using peripheral blood. The receptors derive from a woman in her seventies with acute or convalescent COVID-19. Both conserved end residues are part of each CDR3. A D gene is named only where the DNA matches it firmly. Size is omitted from some rows. Given values are once, few, many or a class for expanded clones.

v_call: TRBV10-3
clone_size: .
d_call: .
j_call: TRBJ2-7
cdr3_nt: TGTGCCATCAGTGAGTCCCAGGGGCCCATCGAGCAGTACTTC
cdr3_aa: CAISESQGPIEQYF

v_call: TRBV7-8
clone_size: .
d_call: .
j_call: TRBJ1-1
cdr3_nt: TGTGCCAGCAGCTTACGGTTTTTGAAGGGGGAAATGAACACTGAAGCTTTCTTT
cdr3_aa: CASSLRFLKGEMNTEAFF

v_call: TRBV10-2
clone_size: .
d_call: TRBD2
j_call: TRBJ2-1
cdr3_nt: TGCGCCAGCAGTGGTGGCGGGGGTTGGTACAATGAGCAGTTCTTC
cdr3_aa: CASSGGGGWYNEQFF

v_call: TRBV18
clone_size: .
d_call: TRBD1
j_call: TRBJ2-7
cdr3_nt: TGTGCCAGCTCACCTGTCGGTCCCGGGACAGGCTACGAGCAGTACTTC
cdr3_aa: CASSPVGPGTGYEQYF

v_call: TRBV12-3/TRBV12-4
clone_size: .
d_call: .
j_call: TRBJ1-6
cdr3_nt: TGTGCCAGCAGCGACAGAACGAATTCACCCCTCCACTTT
cdr3_aa: CASSDRTNSPLHF

v_call: TRBV7-8
clone_size: .
d_call: TRBD1
j_call: TRBJ1-1
cdr3_nt: TGTGCCAGCTCCGACAGGGGAGGTTTTAGGGGGGTTGAAGCTTTCTTT
cdr3_aa: CASSDRGGFRGVEAFF

v_call: TRBV5-1
clone_size: .
d_call: TRBD1
j_call: TRBJ2-2
cdr3_nt: TGCGCCAGCAGCCCCGGACAGGGTAGCACCGGGGAGCTGTTTTTT
cdr3_aa: CASSPGQGSTGELFF

v_call: TRBV12-3/TRBV12-4
clone_size: .
d_call: .
j_call: TRBJ1-2
cdr3_nt: TGTGCCAGCAGTTTTAAGGAGAACTATGGCTACACCTTC
cdr3_aa: CASSFKENYGYTF

v_call: TRBV5-1
clone_size: .
d_call: .
j_call: TRBJ2-2
cdr3_nt: TGCGCCAGCAGCAATGCCGGGACCGGGGAGCTGTTTTTT
cdr3_aa: CASSNAGTGELFF

v_call: TRBV5-1
clone_size: once
d_call: TRBD1
j_call: TRBJ1-6
cdr3_nt: TGCGCCAGCAGCTTGGTCGACAGGGGGGGCTCCTATAATTCACCCCTCCACTTT
cdr3_aa: CASSLVDRGGSYNSPLHF

v_call: TRBV11-3
clone_size: .
d_call: TRBD1
j_call: TRBJ2-5
cdr3_nt: TGTGCCAGCAGCCTCCGACAGGGGCAAGAGACCCAGTACTTC
cdr3_aa: CASSLRQGQETQYF

v_call: TRBV12-3/TRBV12-4
clone_size: .
d_call: TRBD2
j_call: TRBJ2-1
cdr3_nt: TGTGCCAGCAGAGAAAAAGCGGGGGTTGGGCAGTTCTTC
cdr3_aa: CASREKAGVGQFF

v_call: TRBV10-3
clone_size: .
d_call: TRBD1
j_call: TRBJ1-6
cdr3_nt: TGTGCCATCAGTGATCCCGGACAGGGACAGAGCTCCTATAATTCACCCCTCCACTTT
cdr3_aa: CAISDPGQGQSSYNSPLHF

v_call: TRBV14
clone_size: .
d_call: TRBD1
j_call: TRBJ2-1
cdr3_nt: TGTGCCAGCAGCCAAGATAGACAGGGGGTGTTCAATGAGCAGTTCTTC
cdr3_aa: CASSQDRQGVFNEQFF

v_call: TRBV19
clone_size: .
d_call: .
j_call: TRBJ2-6
cdr3_nt: TGTGCCAGTAGTACGAAACAGGGTTTGGGCTCTGGGGCCAACGTCCTGACTTTC
cdr3_aa: CASSTKQGLGSGANVLTF

v_call: TRBV14
clone_size: once
d_call: .
j_call: TRBJ1-3
cdr3_nt: TGTGCCAGCAGCCCTCTGATGGCGGGTACAGGAAACACCATATATTTT
cdr3_aa: CASSPLMAGTGNTIYF

v_call: TRBV11-2
clone_size: .
d_call: TRBD1
j_call: TRBJ2-5
cdr3_nt: TGTGCCAGCAGCTTAGTTGGACAGGTGGTTAGCGAGACCCAGTACTTC
cdr3_aa: CASSLVGQVVSETQYF

v_call: TRBV10-3
clone_size: .
d_call: .
j_call: TRBJ1-1
cdr3_nt: TGTGCCATCAGTCAGGGTCGTTGGACTGAAGCTTTCTTT
cdr3_aa: CAISQGRWTEAFF

v_call: TRBV4-2
clone_size: .
d_call: .
j_call: TRBJ2-1
cdr3_nt: TGTGCCAGCAGCCAAGATCGAGCGGGCTCCTTCCAACAGAATGAGCAGTTCTTC
cdr3_aa: CASSQDRAGSFQQNEQFF

v_call: TRBV25-1
clone_size: .
d_call: TRBD1
j_call: TRBJ1-6
cdr3_nt: TGTGCCAGCAGTTACAGACAGGGGATCAATTCACCCCTCCACTTT
cdr3_aa: CASSYRQGINSPLHF

v_call: TRBV24-1
clone_size: .
d_call: TRBD2
j_call: TRBJ2-3
cdr3_nt: TGTGCCACCAGTGACCTGGGTGGGGGGGTCACAGATACGCAGTATTTT
cdr3_aa: CATSDLGGGVTDTQYF

v_call: TRBV2
clone_size: .
d_call: TRBD1
j_call: TRBJ1-4
cdr3_nt: TGTGCCAGCAGGGGGGGGACAGGGAATGAAAAACTGTTTTTT
cdr3_aa: CASRGGTGNEKLFF

v_call: TRBV10-3
clone_size: .
d_call: TRBD1
j_call: TRBJ2-7
cdr3_nt: TGTGCCATCAACCGGGACAGGGACTACGAGCAGTACTTC
cdr3_aa: CAINRDRDYEQYF

v_call: TRBV23-1
clone_size: .
d_call: .
j_call: TRBJ1-4
cdr3_nt: TGCGCCAGCAGTCAATCTGGGCAGGGAGGGGAAAAACTGTTTTTT
cdr3_aa: CASSQSGQGGEKLFF

v_call: TRBV5-6
clone_size: .
d_call: .
j_call: TRBJ1-1
cdr3_nt: TGTGCCAGCAGCCGTAACACTGAAGCTTTCTTT
cdr3_aa: CASSRNTEAFF

v_call: TRBV3-1/TRBV3-2
clone_size: .
d_call: .
j_call: TRBJ1-5
cdr3_nt: TGTGCCAGCAGCCTTGGACAGCTCAATCAGCCCCAGCATTTT
cdr3_aa: CASSLGQLNQPQHF

v_call: TRBV5-8
clone_size: .
d_call: .
j_call: TRBJ2-5
cdr3_nt: TGTGCCAGCCGTCGGGGGAAGGGAGAGACCCAGTACTTC
cdr3_aa: CASRRGKGETQYF

v_call: TRBV5-1
clone_size: .
d_call: .
j_call: TRBJ1-2
cdr3_nt: TGCGCCAGCAGCTACAGGGAAATGAATGGCTACACCTTC
cdr3_aa: CASSYREMNGYTF

v_call: TRBV7-2
clone_size: few
d_call: TRBD2
j_call: TRBJ2-3
cdr3_nt: TGTGCCAGCTCTATAGGCGGGGGGGCCTTTACGCAGTATTTT
cdr3_aa: CASSIGGGAFTQYF

v_call: TRBV12-3/TRBV12-4
clone_size: .
d_call: .
j_call: TRBJ1-1
cdr3_nt: TGTGCCAGCAGTTTTCTTCTATTGGAAGCTTTCTTT
cdr3_aa: CASSFLLLEAFF

v_call: TRBV19
clone_size: .
d_call: .
j_call: TRBJ2-3
cdr3_nt: TGTGCCAGTAGGAACAGGGTTTATCCAGATACGCAGTATTTT
cdr3_aa: CASRNRVYPDTQYF

v_call: TRBV19
clone_size: .
d_call: .
j_call: TRBJ2-1
cdr3_nt: TGTGCCAGTATTGCCCAGGGGTCTGAGCAGTTCTTC
cdr3_aa: CASIAQGSEQFF

v_call: TRBV5-1
clone_size: .
d_call: TRBD1
j_call: TRBJ1-5
cdr3_nt: TGCGCCAGCAGCTTGGACAGGGGGGACCAGCCCCAGCATTTT
cdr3_aa: CASSLDRGDQPQHF

v_call: TRBV6-5
clone_size: .
d_call: .
j_call: TRBJ2-7
cdr3_nt: TGTGCCAGCAGTTACTCGTACTCCTACGAGCAGTACTTC
cdr3_aa: CASSYSYSYEQYF

v_call: TRBV7-8
clone_size: once
d_call: TRBD1
j_call: TRBJ1-1
cdr3_nt: TGTGCCAGCAGACCCAGACAGGGGAACACTGAAGCTTTCTTT
cdr3_aa: CASRPRQGNTEAFF

v_call: TRBV28
clone_size: .
d_call: .
j_call: TRBJ2-4
cdr3_nt: TGTGCCAGCAGCGGAAATCACGGAGGTACGGACAAAAACATTCAGTACTTC
cdr3_aa: CASSGNHGGTDKNIQYF

v_call: TRBV10-3
clone_size: .
d_call: TRBD2
j_call: TRBJ2-1
cdr3_nt: TGTGCCATCAGTGAGTCCATTAGCGGGGGCCTCCACGATGAGCAGTTCTTC
cdr3_aa: CAISESISGGLHDEQFF

v_call: TRBV6-1
clone_size: few
d_call: TRBD1
j_call: TRBJ1-5
cdr3_nt: TGTGCCAGCAGTGTCCAACCGGGACAGGGTTTAGGCAATCAGCCCCAGCATTTT
cdr3_aa: CASSVQPGQGLGNQPQHF

v_call: TRBV6-6
clone_size: .
d_call: .
j_call: TRBJ1-2
cdr3_nt: TGTGCCAGCAGTCCAATGGGGGGAAGCTATGGCTACACCTTC
cdr3_aa: CASSPMGGSYGYTF

v_call: TRBV7-3
clone_size: .
d_call: .
j_call: TRBJ1-5
cdr3_nt: TGTGCCAGGTCTATCTACGGTATCAATCAGCCCCAGCATTTT
cdr3_aa: CARSIYGINQPQHF

v_call: TRBV24-1
clone_size: .
d_call: .
j_call: TRBJ2-1
cdr3_nt: TGTGCCACCAGTGACGCGGGCTATGAGCAGTTCTTC
cdr3_aa: CATSDAGYEQFF

v_call: TRBV2
clone_size: medium-sized
d_call: .
j_call: TRBJ2-1
cdr3_nt: TGTGCCAGCAGCGGCTTGGCGGGTGTCAATGAGCAGTTCTTC
cdr3_aa: CASSGLAGVNEQFF

v_call: TRBV3-1/TRBV3-2
clone_size: .
d_call: .
j_call: TRBJ2-7
cdr3_nt: TGTGCCAGCAGCCAAGGTTCCTCCTTCGCAGGTACCTACGAGCAGTACTTC
cdr3_aa: CASSQGSSFAGTYEQYF

v_call: TRBV2
clone_size: .
d_call: TRBD1
j_call: TRBJ1-1
cdr3_nt: TGTGCCAGCAGTGAAGCGCGGACAGGAACTGAAGCTTTCTTT
cdr3_aa: CASSEARTGTEAFF

v_call: TRBV15
clone_size: .
d_call: TRBD1
j_call: TRBJ1-6
cdr3_nt: TGTGCCACCAGGAGGTGGGGGACAGGTGAATCACCCCTCCACTTT
cdr3_aa: CATRRWGTGESPLHF

v_call: TRBV5-1
clone_size: .
d_call: TRBD1
j_call: TRBJ1-2
cdr3_nt: TGCGCCAGCAGCCCGGACAGGGTTGGCGGCTACACCTTC
cdr3_aa: CASSPDRVGGYTF

v_call: TRBV6-5
clone_size: .
d_call: .
j_call: TRBJ1-1
cdr3_nt: TGTGCCAGCAGTCCGATCTTACAGAGCCCTGAAGCTTTCTTT
cdr3_aa: CASSPILQSPEAFF

v_call: TRBV4-2
clone_size: few
d_call: .
j_call: TRBJ1-2
cdr3_nt: TGTGCCAGCAGTTTTGAGACCGGGAGGGGCTACACCTTC
cdr3_aa: CASSFETGRGYTF

v_call: TRBV2
clone_size: .
d_call: TRBD2
j_call: TRBJ2-1
cdr3_nt: TGTGCCAGCAGTGAACTGGCGGGGGGTGGAACCTACAATGAGCAGTTCTTC
cdr3_aa: CASSELAGGGTYNEQFF

v_call: TRBV15
clone_size: .
d_call: TRBD1
j_call: TRBJ1-6
cdr3_nt: TGTGCCACCACTCCCGGGGACAGTTTTAATTCACCCCTCCACTTT
cdr3_aa: CATTPGDSFNSPLHF

v_call: TRBV6-2/TRBV6-3
clone_size: .
d_call: TRBD1
j_call: TRBJ2-7
cdr3_nt: TGTGCCAGCAGTCGGGGACAGTCCGCCGAGCAGTACTTC
cdr3_aa: CASSRGQSAEQYF

v_call: TRBV5-1
clone_size: .
d_call: .
j_call: TRBJ2-3
cdr3_nt: TGCGCCAGCAGCTTGGGAACCGGGGGCACAGATACGCAGTATTTT
cdr3_aa: CASSLGTGGTDTQYF

v_call: TRBV15
clone_size: .
d_call: TRBD1
j_call: TRBJ1-3
cdr3_nt: TGTGCCACCACCCCCAGGAGACAGGGGAGTCCCATATATTTT
cdr3_aa: CATTPRRQGSPIYF

v_call: TRBV6-2/TRBV6-3
clone_size: .
d_call: .
j_call: TRBJ1-5
cdr3_nt: TGTGCCAGCAGTCTTGGACAGCCCGGTCAGCCCCAGCATTTT
cdr3_aa: CASSLGQPGQPQHF

v_call: TRBV6-5
clone_size: .
d_call: TRBD1
j_call: TRBJ2-5
cdr3_nt: TGTGCCAGCAGTTACACAGGGGCCAAGGATTTCGGGGCCCAGTACTTC
cdr3_aa: CASSYTGAKDFGAQYF

v_call: TRBV19
clone_size: .
d_call: .
j_call: TRBJ2-5
cdr3_nt: TGTGCCAGTGGAACAGGGATCCAAGAGACCCAGTACTTC
cdr3_aa: CASGTGIQETQYF

v_call: TRBV4-2
clone_size: .
d_call: .
j_call: TRBJ1-4
cdr3_nt: TGTGCCAGCAGCCAAGACGGGGAGCCAAATGAAAAACTGTTTTTT
cdr3_aa: CASSQDGEPNEKLFF

v_call: TRBV16
clone_size: .
d_call: .
j_call: TRBJ2-7
cdr3_nt: TGTGCCAGCAGCCAATCGGGAGTTGGCTCCTACGAGCAGTACTTC
cdr3_aa: CASSQSGVGSYEQYF

v_call: TRBV7-2
clone_size: .
d_call: TRBD1
j_call: TRBJ2-1
cdr3_nt: TGTGCCAGCAGCTTAGACAGGGGACAGTTCTTC
cdr3_aa: CASSLDRGQFF